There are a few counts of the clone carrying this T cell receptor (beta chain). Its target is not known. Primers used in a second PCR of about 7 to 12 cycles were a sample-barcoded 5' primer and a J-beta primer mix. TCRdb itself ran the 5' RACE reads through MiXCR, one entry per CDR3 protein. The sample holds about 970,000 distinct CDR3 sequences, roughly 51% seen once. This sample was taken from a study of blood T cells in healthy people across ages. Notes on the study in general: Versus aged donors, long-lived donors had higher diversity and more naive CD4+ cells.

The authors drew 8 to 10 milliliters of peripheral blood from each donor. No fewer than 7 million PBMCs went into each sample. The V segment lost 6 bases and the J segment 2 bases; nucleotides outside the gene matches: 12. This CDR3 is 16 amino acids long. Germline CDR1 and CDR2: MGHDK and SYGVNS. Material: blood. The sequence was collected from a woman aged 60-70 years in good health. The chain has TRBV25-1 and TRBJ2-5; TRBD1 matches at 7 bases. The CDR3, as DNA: TGTGCCAGCAGCCCTTACCCGACAGGGAAACAAGAGACCCAGTACTTC. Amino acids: CASSPYPTGKQETQYF.